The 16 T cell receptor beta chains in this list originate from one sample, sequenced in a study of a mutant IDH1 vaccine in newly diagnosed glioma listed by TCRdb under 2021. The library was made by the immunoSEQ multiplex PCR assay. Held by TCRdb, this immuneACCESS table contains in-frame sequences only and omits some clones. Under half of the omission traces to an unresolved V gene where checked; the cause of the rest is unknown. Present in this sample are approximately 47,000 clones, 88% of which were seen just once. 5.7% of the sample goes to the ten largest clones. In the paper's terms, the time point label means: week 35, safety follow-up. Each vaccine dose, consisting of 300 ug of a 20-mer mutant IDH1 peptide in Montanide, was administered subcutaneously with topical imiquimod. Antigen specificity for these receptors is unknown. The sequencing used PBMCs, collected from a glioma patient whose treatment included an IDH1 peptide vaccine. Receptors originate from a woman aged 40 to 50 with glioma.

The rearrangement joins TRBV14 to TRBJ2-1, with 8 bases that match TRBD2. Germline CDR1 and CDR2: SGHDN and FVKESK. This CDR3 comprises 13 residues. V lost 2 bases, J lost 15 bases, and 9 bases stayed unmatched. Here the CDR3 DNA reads TGTGCCAGCAGCCAAAATCAGCGGGGGACTCTGTTCTTC. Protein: CASSQNQRGTLFF.

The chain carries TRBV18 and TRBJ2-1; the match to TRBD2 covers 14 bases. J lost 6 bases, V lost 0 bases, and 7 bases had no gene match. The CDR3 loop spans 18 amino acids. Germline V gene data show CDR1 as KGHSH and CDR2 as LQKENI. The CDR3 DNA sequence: TGTGCCAGCTCACCACCGGGACTAGCGGGAGCCTCTGGCAATGAGCAGTTCTTC. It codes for CASSPPGLAGASGNEQFF. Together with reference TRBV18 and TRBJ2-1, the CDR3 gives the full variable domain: NAGVMQNPRHLVRRRGQEARLRCSPMKGHSHVYWYRQLPEEGLKFMVYLQKENIIDESGMPKERFSAEFPKEGPSILRIQQVVRGDSAAYFCASSPPGLAGASGNEQFFGPGTRLTVL.

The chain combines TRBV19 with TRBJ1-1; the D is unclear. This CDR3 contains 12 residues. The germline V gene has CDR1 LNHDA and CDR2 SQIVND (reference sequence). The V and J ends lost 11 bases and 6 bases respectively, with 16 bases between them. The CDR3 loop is CACGPGISEAFF. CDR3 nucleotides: TGTGCCTGTGGGCCGGGGATTTCTGAAGCTTTCTTT.

The CDR3 loop reads CAISESETGGTEAFF. CDR3 sequence (DNA): TGTGCCATCAGTGAGTCCGAGACAGGAGGCACTGAAGCTTTCTTT. The V gene is TRBV10-3, the J gene TRBJ1-1, with TRBD1 as a possible D gene (6 bases). Germline V gene lookup returns CDR1 ENHRY and CDR2 SYGVKD. Trimming cost V 0 bases and J 4 bases, with 12 bases left between them. The CDR3 runs to 15 residues.

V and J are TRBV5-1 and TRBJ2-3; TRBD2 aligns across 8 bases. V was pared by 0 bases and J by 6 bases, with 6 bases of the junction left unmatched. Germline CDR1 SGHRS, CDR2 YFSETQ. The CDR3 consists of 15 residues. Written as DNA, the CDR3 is TGCGCCAGCAGCTTGGAGCGGGGGTACCAGGATACGCAGTATTTT. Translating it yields CASSLERGYQDTQYF.

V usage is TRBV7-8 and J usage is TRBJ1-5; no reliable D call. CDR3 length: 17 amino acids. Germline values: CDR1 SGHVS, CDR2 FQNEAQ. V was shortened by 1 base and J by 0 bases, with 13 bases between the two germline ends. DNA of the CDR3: TGTGCCAGCAGCTTAGTTGGGTTCCTTAATAGCAATCAGCCCCAGCATTTT. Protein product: CASSLVGFLNSNQPQHF.

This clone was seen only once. The CDR3 DNA reads TGCAGCGTTGAAGGGACTAGTTTCGATGAGCAGTTCTTC. This sequence encodes CSVEGTSFDEQFF. This chain uses TRBV29-1 with TRBJ2-1; TRBD2 matches at 7 bases. Losses at the gene ends were 1 base for V and 8 bases for J; bases not matched to a gene: 5. This CDR3 has 13 residues. CDR1 is SQVTM, CDR2 ANQGSEA, per germline.

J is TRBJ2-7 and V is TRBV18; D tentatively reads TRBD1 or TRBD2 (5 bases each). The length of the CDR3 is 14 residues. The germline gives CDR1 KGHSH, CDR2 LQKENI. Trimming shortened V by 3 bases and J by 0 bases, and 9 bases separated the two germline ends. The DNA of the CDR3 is TGTGCCAGCTCACCCGGGACCGTCTCCTACGAGCAGTACTTC. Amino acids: CASSPGTVSYEQYF.

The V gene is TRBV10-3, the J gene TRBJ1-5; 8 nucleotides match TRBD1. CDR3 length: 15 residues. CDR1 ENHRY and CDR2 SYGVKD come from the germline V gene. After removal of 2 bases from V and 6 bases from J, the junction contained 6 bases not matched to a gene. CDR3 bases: TGTGCCATCAGTGAGCAAACAGGGGGAGGTCAGCCCCAGCATTTT. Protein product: CAISEQTGGGQPQHF.

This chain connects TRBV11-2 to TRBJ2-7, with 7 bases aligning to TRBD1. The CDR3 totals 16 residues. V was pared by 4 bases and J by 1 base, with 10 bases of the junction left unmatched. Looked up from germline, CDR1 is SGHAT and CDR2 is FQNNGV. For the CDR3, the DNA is TGTGCCAGCAGCTCTACCCGACAGGGTGCATCCTACGAGCAGTACTTC. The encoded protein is CASSSTRQGASYEQYF.

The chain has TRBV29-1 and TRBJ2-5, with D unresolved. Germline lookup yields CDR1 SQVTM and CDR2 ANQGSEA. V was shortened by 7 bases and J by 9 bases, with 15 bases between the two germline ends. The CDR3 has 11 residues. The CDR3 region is CSAGPLGSQYF. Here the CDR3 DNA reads TGCAGCGCCGGGCCCTTAGGGTCCCAGTACTTC. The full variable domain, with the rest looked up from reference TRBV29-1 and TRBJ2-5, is SAVISQKPSRDICQRGTSLTIQCQVDSQVTMMFWYRQQPGQSLTLIATANQGSEATYESGFVIDKFPISRPNLTFSTLTVSNMSPEDSSIYLCSAGPLGSQYFGPGTRLLVL.

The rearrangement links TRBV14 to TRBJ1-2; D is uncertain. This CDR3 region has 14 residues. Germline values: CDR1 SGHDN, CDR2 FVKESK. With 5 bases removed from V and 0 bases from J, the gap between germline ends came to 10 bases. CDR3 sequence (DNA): TGTGCCAGCAGCAACGATTTATCTAACTATGGCTACACCTTC. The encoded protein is CASSNDLSNYGYTF.

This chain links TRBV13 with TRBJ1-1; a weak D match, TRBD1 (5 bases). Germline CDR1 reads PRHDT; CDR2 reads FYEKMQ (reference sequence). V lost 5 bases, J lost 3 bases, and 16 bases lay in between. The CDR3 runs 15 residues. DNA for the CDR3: TGTGCCAGCAGCCCGGAGAGTGGGGGGGACACTGAAGCTTTCTTT. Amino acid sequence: CASSPESGGDTEAFF.

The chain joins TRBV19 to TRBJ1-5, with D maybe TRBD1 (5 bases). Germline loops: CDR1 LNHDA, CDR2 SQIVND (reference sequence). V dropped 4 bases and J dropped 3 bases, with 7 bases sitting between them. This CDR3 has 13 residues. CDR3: CASSTGFNQPQHF. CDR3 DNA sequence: TGTGCCAGTAGTACAGGGTTCAATCAGCCCCAGCATTTT.

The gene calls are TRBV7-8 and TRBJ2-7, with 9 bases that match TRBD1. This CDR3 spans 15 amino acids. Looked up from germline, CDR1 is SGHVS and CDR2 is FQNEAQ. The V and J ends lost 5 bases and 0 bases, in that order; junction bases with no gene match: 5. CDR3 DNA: TGTGCCAGCAGCATCGGACAGGGGCCCTCCTACGAGCAGTACTTC. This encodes CASSIGQGPSYEQYF.

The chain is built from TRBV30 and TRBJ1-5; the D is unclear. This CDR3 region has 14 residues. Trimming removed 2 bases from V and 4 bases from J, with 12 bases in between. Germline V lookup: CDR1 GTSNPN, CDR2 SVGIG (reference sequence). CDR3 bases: TGTGCCTGGAGTCAGCTGGGAGGGAATCAGCCCCAGCATTTT. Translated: CAWSQLGGNQPQHF.